What follows are 18 T cell receptor beta chains derived from one specimen sequenced in a study of T-cell memory formation after mild COVID-19 (dated by TCRdb to the early 2020s). The method behind the library was 5' RACE. Instrument used: Illumina NovaSeq 6000. In-frame beta chains were kept once TCRdb had trimmed the public reads at Q25 with fastp and called clones with MiXCR. For every CDR3 protein sequence, its rows merge into one entry that carries the most common genes and DNA. The sample profile shows roughly 150,000 distinct CDR3 sequences; 10% to 15% of them were found once. 2.5% to 3.5% of the sample comes from the top ten. Material: PBMCs or a T cell subset sorted from them (not recorded which). The receptors come from a man aged 18 to 30 who had mild COVID-19 (a few samples of this study predate the infection). The sample titles of this study are shuffled in the database, so cell type and time point are left out; the donor was told from shared clones.

The rearrangement links TRBV5-1 to TRBJ2-5, with 10 bases aligning to TRBD2. CDR1 is SGHRS and CDR2 is YFSETQ in the germline V gene. There are 16 residues in the CDR3. V lost 2 bases, J lost 4 bases, and 8 bases stayed unmatched. The CDR3, as DNA: TGCGCCAGCAGCTTCGAGCGGGGGGGCTCACGAGAGACCCAGTACTTC. It specifies CASSFERGGSRETQYF.

This clonotype was counted a few times. The V gene is TRBV10-3, the J gene TRBJ2-3; no clear D. The CDR3 is 17 amino acids. Trimming stripped 2 bases from V and 5 bases from J, with 20 bases between. CDR1 and CDR2 from the germline V gene are ENHRY and SYGVKD. CDR3 sequence (DNA): TGTGCCATCAGTGAGGCAAAGGCTGCTACAATTTTAGATACGCAGTATTTT. Translating it yields CAISEAKAATILDTQYF.

In this sample, this clonotype turned up a few times. This sequence joins TRBV20-1 and TRBJ2-7; 8 bases are shared with TRBD2. With 0 bases clipped from V and 3 bases from J, the junction kept 7 bases outside the gene matches. The CDR3 has 15 residues. Germline V gene sequence: CDR1 DFQATT, CDR2 SNEGSKA (reference sequence). The CDR3 DNA sequence: TGCAGTGCTAGAGATCCCGGGGGGGGAAACTACGAGCAGTACTTC. Its protein product is CSARDPGGGNYEQYF.

This clonotype was recorded a few times. The chain has TRBV5-1 and TRBJ2-2; the match to TRBD1 covers 8 bases. The V gene's germline CDR1 is SGHRS and CDR2 YFSETQ. The ends lost 3 bases at V and 1 base at J; junction bases unmatched: 5. The CDR3 is 16 amino acids. The CDR3 region is CASSSLTGVNTGELFF. The CDR3 DNA reads TGCGCCAGCAGCTCTCTGACAGGGGTGAACACCGGGGAGCTGTTTTTT.

The chain carries TRBV5-1 and TRBJ2-2; D uncertain. Germline CDR1 and CDR2: SGHRS and YFSETQ. V lost 3 bases and J 4 bases, leaving 13 bases between the germline ends. The CDR3 is 15 residues long. CDR3 sequence reads: CASSSPGRATGELFF. The CDR3 nucleotides are TGCGCCAGCAGCTCTCCCGGGCGAGCCACCGGGGAGCTGTTTTTT.

This clonotype was counted between two and nine times. The rearrangement links TRBV9 to TRBJ1-5; the match to TRBD1 covers 8 bases. CDR3 length: 14 residues. With 3 bases clipped from V and 5 bases from J, the junction kept 4 bases outside the gene matches. Germline V gene lookup returns CDR1 SGDLS and CDR2 YYNGEE. The CDR3, as DNA: TGTGCCAGCAGCGGTGAGACAGGGGATCAGCCCCAGCATTTT. It translates to CASSGETGDQPQHF.

This clonotype has a handful of counts. This chain connects TRBV7-8 to TRBJ1-1, with D unresolved. Trimming shortened V by 0 bases and J by 2 bases, and 13 bases separated the two germline ends. The CDR3 is 16 amino acids. The germline CDR1 and CDR2 sequences are SGHVS and FQNEAQ. DNA for the CDR3: TGTGCCAGCAGCTTAGCGCGGGAACACCTCAACACTGAAGCTTTCTTT. This translates into CASSLAREHLNTEAFF.

This sequence joins TRBV20-1 and TRBJ1-1; no clear D. The CDR3 is 14 amino acids. Germline V lookup: CDR1 DFQATT, CDR2 SNEGSKA (reference sequence). Trimming took 6 bases from V and 4 from J, leaving 18 bases between them. This CDR3 is CSARRLRRTTEAFF. As DNA, the CDR3 is TGCAGTGCCAGGAGATTACGGCGGACCACTGAAGCTTTCTTT.

This clonotype was seen repeatedly, ten times or more. V and J are TRBV4-1 and TRBJ1-4; the match to TRBD1 covers 10 bases. With V trimmed by 1 base and J by 5 bases, 1 base remained unmatched. CDR1 and CDR2 (germline): MGHRA, YSYEKL. The CDR3 consists of 15 residues. The chain's CDR3 is CASSQVGQGNEKLFF. DNA for the CDR3: TGCGCCAGCAGCCAAGTGGGACAGGGGAATGAAAAACTGTTTTTT.

The chain combines TRBV6-1 with TRBJ1-6, with D possibly matching TRBD1 (6 bases). CDR3 size: 11 residues. Germline V gene lookup returns CDR1 MNHNS and CDR2 SASEGT. Trimming left V 5 bases short and J 12 bases short, with 8 bases between. As DNA, the CDR3 is TGTGCCAGCAGTCCCAGGGGACCCCTCCACTTT. As protein: CASSPRGPLHF.

The chain uses TRBV3-1 and TRBJ1-2; 7 bases fit TRBD1. V lost 1 base to trimming and J lost 4 bases; unmatched junction nucleotides: 3. The CDR3 is 14 amino acids. Germline CDR1 is LGHDT and CDR2 is YNNKEL (reference sequence). CDR3 region: CASSQGQGGYGYTF. Written as DNA, the CDR3 is TGTGCCAGCAGCCAAGGACAGGGTGGCTATGGCTACACCTTC. The full variable domain, completed using reference TRBV3-1 and TRBJ1-2, is DTAVSQTPKYLVTQMGNDKSIKCEQNLGHDTMYWYKQDSKKFLKIMFSYNNKELIINETVPNRFSPKSPDKAHLNLHINSLELGDSAVYFCASSQGQGGYGYTFGSGTRLTVV.

This clonotype was recorded a few times. The rearrangement joins TRBV20-1 to TRBJ2-7, with D maybe TRBD2 (5 bases). Germline values: CDR1 DFQATT, CDR2 SNEGSKA (reference sequence). The CDR3 has 13 residues. CDR3 sequence (DNA): TGCAGTGCTAGAGATCCCGGTAGCTGGGAGCAGCACGTC. Protein sequence: CSARDPGSWEQHV.

V is TRBV6-5 and J is TRBJ1-2; TRBD1 matches 7 bases. Germline V CDR1 and CDR2: MNHEY, SVGAGI. V dropped 7 bases and J dropped 4; count of bases not matched to a gene: 15. The CDR3 loop spans 16 amino acids. CDR3 sequence: CASTPQGGGLGYGYTF. CDR3 DNA sequence: TGTGCCAGCACTCCTCAGGGGGGTGGGCTAGGCTATGGCTACACCTTC.

V usage is TRBV12-3 or TRBV12-4 and J usage is TRBJ2-7; TRBD1 agrees at 8 bases. Trimming at V came to 6 bases and at J to 5 bases, leaving 9 bases not matched to a gene. This CDR3 is 14 amino acids long. CDR3 sequence reads: CASRRTGTSDEQYF. In DNA, the CDR3 is TGTGCCAGCAGGAGGACAGGGACGTCGGACGAGCAGTACTTC.

A few counts support this clonotype. The gene calls are TRBV3-1 and TRBJ2-5, with D perhaps given as TRBD1 or TRBD2 (5 bases each). Germline V gene lookup returns CDR1 LGHDT and CDR2 YNNKEL (reference sequence). This CDR3 has 15 residues. The V and J ends lost 3 bases and 6 bases respectively, with 17 bases between them. The CDR3 bases are TGTGCCAGCAGCCATCCAGAGGGGTTTGTTAAGACCCAGTACTTC. This sequence encodes CASSHPEGFVKTQYF.

This clonotype was picked up a small number of times. V and J are TRBV7-3 and TRBJ2-3, with D maybe TRBD1 (6 bases). V shed 5 bases and J shed 5 bases, with 20 bases lying between them. This CDR3 has 16 amino acids. Per germline, CDR1 SGHTA and CDR2 FQGTGA. The CDR3 protein is CASSPHSGARGDTQYF. In DNA, the CDR3 is TGTGCCAGCAGCCCCCACTCAGGGGCTAGGGGAGATACGCAGTATTTT.

V is TRBV4-2 and J is TRBJ1-1; 9 bases line up with TRBD1. The germline gives CDR1 LGHNA, CDR2 YNFKEQ. This CDR3 is 17 amino acids long. The junction had 7 bases not matched to a gene; V was cut back by 1 base and J by 1 base. The CDR3 reads CASSQGDRALGNTEAFF. In DNA, the CDR3 is TGTGCCAGCAGCCAAGGGGACAGGGCCCTTGGGAACACTGAAGCTTTCTTT.

V and J are TRBV12-3 or TRBV12-4 and TRBJ1-3; D ambiguous. CDR3 length: 14 residues. Trimming pared 6 bases from V and 4 bases from J, leaving 13 bases between. The CDR3 DNA follows: TGTGCCAGCAGCCTCAGACTGGGCGGAAACACCATATATTTT. Amino acid sequence: CASSLRLGGNTIYF.